This entry lists 8 T cell receptor beta chains sequenced from one sample in a study of cytomegalovirus exposure and HLA in healthy donors. Assay used: immunoSEQ multiplex PCR; TCRdb lists only in-frame clones, some missing. The table has approximately 200,000 clones, 80% to 90% seen once. The sequenced sample was PBMCs. Receptors originate from a woman in her thirties in good health and CMV-seropositive.

The chain is built from TRBV30 and TRBJ1-2; TRBD1 matches 8 bases. Germline loops: CDR1 GTSNPN, CDR2 SVGIG (reference sequence). The J segment lost 12 bases and the V segment lost 7 bases, leaving 10 bases of the junction unmatched. This CDR3 spans 11 amino acids. This chain's CDR3 is CASGQGLYHTF. In nucleotides, the CDR3 is TGTGCCTCCGGACAGGGTCTATATCACACCTTC.

The rearrangement links TRBV2 to TRBJ1-5; D gene uncertain. Per germline, CDR1 SNHLY and CDR2 FYNNEI. This CDR3 spans 12 amino acids. V was trimmed by 7 bases and J by 6 bases, leaving 10 bases between them. In nucleotides, the CDR3 is TGTGCCAGCAATACATTTTCTCAGCCCCAGCATTTT. The encoded protein is CASNTFSQPQHF.

This clone appeared a single time. The chain carries TRBV27 and TRBJ2-7; TRBD2 agrees at 13 bases. V shed 6 bases, J shed 4 bases, and the junction held 6 bases outside the gene matches. This CDR3 contains 15 residues. Germline assignment: CDR1 MNHEY and CDR2 SMNVEV (reference sequence). Written as DNA, the CDR3 is TGTGCCAGCAGCAGCGGGACTAGCGGGAAGTACGAGCAGTACTTC. Encoded protein: CASSSGTSGKYEQYF.

This clone was observed once. The CDR3 region has the DNA TGCAGCAGTAATTGGGGGCCCACAGATACGCAGTATTTT. This translates into CSSNWGPTDTQYF. This chain joins TRBV29-1 and TRBJ2-3; TRBD1 is a possible D gene (6 bases). CDR3 length: 13 residues. Germline CDR1 reads SQVTM; CDR2 reads ANQGSEA. V was clipped by 8 bases and J by 2 bases, with 14 bases between them.

The CDR3 loop reads CASSIFGTSTDTQYF. The CDR3 region has the DNA TGTGCCAGTAGTATCTTCGGGACTAGCACAGATACGCAGTATTTT. J is TRBJ2-3 and V is TRBV19; D perhaps matches TRBD2 (6 bases). The CDR3 loop spans 15 amino acids. Trimming pared 3 bases from V and 0 bases from J, leaving 10 bases between. Germline V lookup: CDR1 LNHDA, CDR2 SQIVND (reference sequence).

With respect to this clone: This specimen includes other DNA sequences encoding the same CDR3. This sequence joins TRBV5-6 and TRBJ2-7; D ambiguous. Germline V gives CDR1 SGHDT, CDR2 YYEEEE. Trimming left V 1 base short and J 4 bases short, with 6 bases between. The CDR3 extends over 12 amino acids. CDR3: CASSLTGYEQYF. The CDR3 bases are TGTGCCAGCAGCTTGACCGGGTACGAGCAGTACTTC.

The V call is TRBV6-5, the J call TRBJ1-2, with D tentatively TRBD1 (5 bases). The CDR3 length is 14 residues. The ends were cut back, 7 bases at V and 2 bases at J, with 14 bases in the middle. Germline lookup yields CDR1 MNHEY and CDR2 SVGAGI. CDR3 nucleotide sequence: TGTGCCAGCACACGTTGGCAGGGCAACTATGGCTACACCTTC. Amino acids: CASTRWQGNYGYTF.

The rearrangement uses TRBV29-1 and TRBJ2-1; 14 nucleotides line up with TRBD2. The CDR3 spans 16 residues. The J segment lost 1 base and the V segment lost 6 bases, leaving 5 bases of the junction unmatched. Germline V gene lookup returns CDR1 SQVTM and CDR2 ANQGSEA. CDR3 residues: CSVGTSGSKSYNEQFF. CDR3 DNA: TGCAGCGTGGGGACTAGCGGGAGCAAGTCCTACAATGAGCAGTTCTTC.